Listed below are T cell receptor beta chains from one sample, sequenced in a study of blood T cell repertoires in COVID-19. Clones were sequenced by immunoSEQ multiplex PCR, and TCRdb holds only the in-frame ones, with some missing. Among about 200,000 clones listed, roughly 80% were seen once. Input material: peripheral blood. The receptors derive from a woman aged 70-85 years with acute or convalescent COVID-19. Each CDR3 is given with its conserved first and last residue. The D gene is left open where the match is weak. The size field is filled for only some rows; it gives once, few, many or a size class.

NA	TRBV23-1	NA	TRBJ2-7	CASSPRQSSYEQYF	TGCGCCAGCAGTCCTCGACAGAGCTCCTACGAGCAGTACTTC
few	TRBV5-1	TRBD1	TRBJ1-1	CASSQRGQGRTEAFF	TGCGCCAGCAGCCAACGGGGACAGGGGCGGACTGAAGCTTTCTTT
NA	TRBV24-1	TRBD2	TRBJ2-5	CATSGSGRGEQETQYF	TGTGCCACCAGTGGGAGCGGGAGAGGAGAGCAAGAGACCCAGTACTTC
once	TRBV18	NA	TRBJ1-4	CASSLNEKLFF	TGTGCCAGCTCACTAAATGAAAAACTGTTTTTT
few	TRBV7-6	NA	TRBJ2-7	CASSLAPTSIYEQYF	TGTGCCAGCAGCTTAGCCCCGACTAGTATCTACGAGCAGTACTTC
NA	TRBV7-9	NA	TRBJ2-1	CASSLSLGSGNEQFF	TGTGCCAGCAGCCTTTCTCTCGGGAGTGGGAATGAGCAGTTCTTC
NA	TRBV6-4	NA	TRBJ1-3	CASSENLRVNTIYF	TGTGCCAGCAGTGAAAACCTCAGGGTCAACACCATATATTTT
NA	TRBV30	TRBD1	TRBJ2-5	CACTHDRAVTQYF	TGTGCCTGCACTCACGACAGGGCGGTGACCCAGTACTTC
NA	TRBV2	NA	TRBJ1-2	CASRGDTSGGYGYTF	TGTGCCAGCAGAGGGGACACATCGGGGGGCTATGGCTACACCTTC
NA	TRBV24-1	TRBD1	TRBJ2-3	CATSEQGAGTDTQYF	TGTGCCACCAGTGAACAGGGGGCCGGTACAGATACGCAGTATTTT
NA	TRBV28	NA	TRBJ2-1	CASKSGGSNEQFF	TGTGCCAGCAAAAGTGGAGGGAGCAATGAGCAGTTCTTC
NA	TRBV6-5	NA	TRBJ1-2	CASSPRVNYGYTF	TGTGCCAGCAGCCCCCGGGTTAACTATGGCTACACCTTC
NA	TRBV5-1	NA	TRBJ1-2	CASSLHRLAGYTF	TGCGCCAGCAGCTTGCACAGGTTGGCGGGCTACACCTTC
NA	TRBV7-9	NA	TRBJ2-1	CASSSLGTTYNEQFF	TGTGCCAGCAGCTCCCTCGGGACAACTTACAATGAGCAGTTCTTC
NA	TRBV15	NA	TRBJ2-7	CATSRGGALSLEQYF	TGTGCCACCAGCAGAGGGGGAGCCCTTTCTCTCGAGCAGTACTTC
NA	TRBV5-1	TRBD2	TRBJ2-5	CASRFRTSGGSGETQYF	TGCGCCAGCAGATTTAGGACTAGCGGCGGCTCGGGAGAGACCCAGTACTTC
NA	TRBV4-1	NA	TRBJ1-3	CASSTIPAGNTIYF	TGCGCCAGCAGCACGATCCCGGCTGGAAACACCATATATTTT
NA	TRBV18	NA	TRBJ1-1	CASSPREGTEAFF	TGTGCCAGCTCACCGAGGGAGGGCACTGAAGCTTTCTTT
few	TRBV19	NA	TRBJ2-7	CASSIGGGDTSYEQYF	TGTGCCAGTAGTATAGGAGGGGGGGACACCTCCTACGAGCAGTACTTC
NA	TRBV30	NA	TRBJ2-5	CAWSQDSRSSVQYF	TGTGCCTGGAGCCAGGACAGCCGCTCCTCTGTCCAGTACTTC
NA	TRBV27	NA	TRBJ1-5	CASSLQGGNLAPQHF	TGTGCCAGCAGTTTACAGGGAGGGAATCTAGCACCCCAGCATTTT
NA	TRBV5-5	NA	TRBJ2-2	CASSLFTGNTGELFF	TGTGCCAGCAGCTTGTTCACAGGGAACACCGGGGAGCTGTTTTTT
NA	TRBV18	TRBD2	TRBJ2-1	CASSPRSLAGDEQFF	TGTGCCAGCTCACCAAGGTCCCTAGCGGGAGATGAGCAGTTCTTC
NA	TRBV19	NA	TRBJ1-1	CASSTPGSSSNTEAFF	TGTGCCAGTAGTACACCAGGGTCCTCTTCGAACACTGAAGCTTTCTTT
NA	TRBV9	NA	TRBJ2-1	CASSVASGNEQFF	TGTGCCAGCAGCGTAGCTTCGGGGAATGAGCAGTTCTTC
NA	TRBV10-3	TRBD1	TRBJ2-1	CAIKGGQGAYNEQFF	TGTGCCATCAAAGGAGGACAGGGGGCCTACAATGAGCAGTTCTTC
NA	TRBV5-6	TRBD1	TRBJ1-1	CASSGLTGGGGTEAFF	TGTGCCAGCAGCGGACTAACAGGGGGCGGGGGCACTGAAGCTTTCTTT
NA	TRBV2	NA	TRBJ1-5	CASTYWASPGQPQHF	TGTGCCAGCACCTACTGGGCCTCCCCGGGGCAGCCCCAGCATTTT
NA	TRBV4-2	TRBD1	TRBJ1-6	CASSLAGTGRNLPLHF	TGTGCCAGCAGCCTTGCCGGGACAGGCCGGAATTTACCCCTCCACTTT
NA	TRBV28	NA	TRBJ2-2	CASSIPGTQNTGELFF	TGTGCCAGCAGCATACCCGGGACACAGAACACCGGGGAGCTGTTTTTT
NA	TRBV28	NA	TRBJ2-7	CASANSRAPYEQYF	TGTGCCAGCGCCAATAGCAGGGCACCCTACGAGCAGTACTTC
NA	TRBV19	TRBD2	TRBJ2-1	CASSSPRSGRTLGSEQFF	TGTGCCAGTAGTAGCCCAAGGAGCGGGAGGACCCTGGGTAGTGAGCAGTTCTTC
NA	TRBV28	TRBD2	TRBJ2-7	CASSLRSSGTREEQYF	TGTGCCAGCAGTTTAAGGTCTAGCGGGACACGGGAAGAGCAGTACTTC
NA	TRBV2	NA	TRBJ2-5	CASSVTIKETQYF	TGTGCCAGCAGTGTGACAATTAAAGAGACCCAGTACTTC
NA	TRBV11-2	NA	TRBJ2-1	CASSLSVAGSEQFF	TGTGCCAGCAGCTTATCTGTGGCGGGCAGTGAGCAGTTCTTC
NA	TRBV19	TRBD1	TRBJ1-5	CASSTDRGDQPQHF	TGTGCCAGTAGTACGGACAGGGGGGATCAGCCCCAGCATTTT
NA	TRBV15	NA	TRBJ2-7	CATSRDRSSGISYEQYF	TGTGCCACCAGCAGAGATAGATCCAGCGGAATAAGCTACGAGCAGTACTTC
few	TRBV12-5	NA	TRBJ2-5	CASGLDYQETQYF	TGTGCTAGTGGTCTGGACTATCAAGAGACCCAGTACTTC
NA	TRBV5-1	NA	TRBJ2-5	CASSLASSETQYF	TGCGCCAGCAGCTTGGCTAGCAGTGAGACCCAGTACTTC
few	TRBV3-1/TRBV3-2	NA	TRBJ2-3	CASSQVLLAASTDTQYF	TGTGCCAGCAGCCAAGTTCTGTTAGCGGCCAGCACAGATACGCAGTATTTT
few	TRBV7-9	TRBD1	TRBJ2-5	CASSHRQGLETQYF	TGTGCCAGCAGTCATCGACAGGGCCTGGAGACCCAGTACTTC
NA	TRBV28	NA	TRBJ1-2	CASIRQGPNYGYTF	TGTGCCAGCATCCGGCAGGGGCCTAACTATGGCTACACCTTC
NA	TRBV19	NA	TRBJ1-2	CASSIGSPQGSHYGYTF	TGTGCCAGTAGTATTGGCTCCCCCCAGGGATCCCACTATGGCTACACCTTC
NA	TRBV7-9	NA	TRBJ1-1	CASSLVERGQGHEAFF	TGTGCCAGCAGCTTAGTCGAGCGTGGGCAGGGCCATGAAGCTTTCTTT
few	TRBV7-8	NA	TRBJ2-3	CASNLRASTDTQYF	TGTGCCAGCAATCTTCGAGCGAGCACAGATACGCAGTATTTT
NA	TRBV6-5	NA	TRBJ2-5	CASSSPGVQETQYF	TGTGCCAGCAGTTCCCCAGGGGTCCAAGAGACCCAGTACTTC
NA	TRBV19	NA	TRBJ2-7	CASKQGVPSYEQYF	TGTGCCAGTAAACAGGGTGTTCCCTCCTACGAGCAGTACTTC
NA	TRBV5-4	NA	TRBJ1-2	CASSGQYYGYTF	TGTGCCAGCTCAGGACAGTACTATGGCTACACCTTC
NA	TRBV5-1	TRBD1	TRBJ1-2	CASSLVVDREANYGYTF	TGCGCCAGCAGCTTGGTTGTGGACAGGGAAGCTAACTATGGCTACACCTTC
NA	TRBV9	NA	TRBJ1-5	CASSPGGNQPQHF	TGTGCCAGCAGCCCCGGGGGCAATCAGCCCCAGCATTTT
once	TRBV30	TRBD1	TRBJ1-6	CAWSAGQGNSPLHF	TGTGCCTGGAGTGCCGGACAGGGGAATTCACCCCTCCACTTT
NA	TRBV9	NA	TRBJ2-3	CASSRSGDRADTQYF	TGTGCCAGCAGCCGGTCGGGAGATCGAGCAGATACGCAGTATTTT
NA	TRBV6-5	TRBD1	TRBJ2-7	CASSYRYRGPYEQYF	TGTGCCAGCAGTTACCGATACAGGGGCCCGTACGAGCAGTACTTC
few	TRBV14	NA	TRBJ1-2	CASSQRGLPGYTF	TGTGCCAGCAGCCAAAGGGGGTTGCCTGGCTACACCTTC
NA	TRBV3-1/TRBV3-2	NA	TRBJ1-2	CASSQGGPTGPYGYTF	TGTGCCAGCAGCCAAGGTGGACCGACAGGACCCTATGGCTACACCTTC
NA	TRBV7-2	TRBD2	TRBJ2-1	CASSASTSGLTYNEQFF	TGTGCCAGCAGCGCAAGCACTAGCGGCCTAACCTACAATGAGCAGTTCTTC